This section outlines one T cell receptor (beta chain) sequence together with its context. In the original workflow: How many nucleated cells were present was estimated from reference gene primer amplification. The protocol was immunoSEQ multiplex PCR, while the TCRdb copy is restricted to in-frame clones and leaves out a portion. V and J calls and clone size are those listed in that table; D and trimming were worked out from the DNA. The sample records about 280,000 clones, roughly 90% being singletons. This entry belongs to a study of blood T cell repertoires in COVID-19. Whole-study context: COVID-19 samples collected from the United States, Italy and Spain covered acute and convalescent phases. T cells, B-cell-depleted T cells, or PBMCs supplied cDNA or gDNA.

Patients of the Seattle cohort, enrolled during active infection, were followed longitudinally. Germline V lookup: CDR1 SNHLY, CDR2 FYNNEI. The CDR3 is 12 residues long. Trimming took off 6 bases at V and 4 bases at J, with 10 bases between the two ends. The TCR originated in a woman in her 70s with COVID-19, enrolled during active disease. The J gene is TRBJ2-7, the V gene TRBV2; D is unclear. Sequencing was carried out using peripheral blood. CDR3 in DNA: TGTGCCAGCAGCGAATACAGTTACGAGCAGTACTTC. Translation gives CASSEYSYEQYF.